This is a list of T cell receptor beta chains from one sample in a study of CD8 T cells in Susac syndrome. Using its own MiXCR run on the immunoSEQ multiplex PCR reads, TCRdb lists one record per CDR3 protein. In the table there are 300,000 to 350,000 distinct CDR3 sequences, just over 90% of which are singletons. The sequenced sample consisted of CD4+ T cells from PBMCs. These receptors were obtained from a human donor with multiple sclerosis. Both conserved end residues are part of each CDR3. The D gene is left open where the match is weak. The size field is filled for only some rows; it gives once, few, many or a size class.

J gene	V gene	D gene	clone size	CDR3 protein	CDR3 DNA
TRBJ2-1	TRBV2	.	.	CASSEEARSSYNEQFF	TGTGCCAGCAGTGAAGAGGCAAGAAGCTCCTACAATGAGCAGTTCTTC
TRBJ2-7	TRBV29-1	TRBD2	.	CSVARGDSRYEQYF	TGCAGCGTTGCCCGGGGGGATAGCAGATACGAGCAGTACTTC
TRBJ1-5	TRBV19	.	.	CASSRRDQPQHF	TGTGCCAGTAGCCGTCGTGATCAGCCCCAGCATTTT
TRBJ2-5	TRBV23-1	TRBD1	.	CASSQSSTGRGRETQYF	TGCGCCAGCAGTCAATCCTCGACAGGGAGAGGACGGGAGACCCAGTACTTC
TRBJ2-7	TRBV7-2	.	.	CASSARGRANSYEQYF	TGTGCCAGCAGCGCAAGGGGCAGGGCCAACTCCTACGAGCAGTACTTC
TRBJ2-1	TRBV19	TRBD1	once	CASSTGGRYNEQFF	TGTGCCAGTAGTACAGGGGGCAGGTACAATGAGCAGTTCTTC
TRBJ2-1	TRBV6-1	.	.	CASSDNIINEQFF	TGTGCCAGCAGTGACAATATCATCAATGAGCAGTTCTTC
TRBJ2-2	TRBV11-3	TRBD2	.	CASSPPAGDTGELFF	TGTGCCAGCAGCCCCCCAGCGGGGGACACCGGGGAGCTGTTTTTT
TRBJ1-2	TRBV2	.	.	CASSGGEDYYGYTF	TGTGCCAGCAGTGGTGGGGAGGACTACTATGGCTACACCTTC
TRBJ2-3	TRBV2	TRBD2	.	CASSATGLITDTQYF	TGTGCCAGCAGCGCGACGGGACTAATCACAGATACGCAGTATTTT
TRBJ1-1	TRBV29-1	.	.	CSVVSGGGLPEAFF	TGCAGCGTAGTAAGTGGGGGGGGCCTTCCTGAAGCTTTCTTT
TRBJ2-7	TRBV30	.	.	CAWSPGSHEQYF	TGTGCCTGGAGCCCCGGAAGTCACGAGCAGTACTTC
TRBJ1-4	TRBV24-1	TRBD1	.	CATSDSGTGDEKLFF	TGTGCCACCAGTGATAGTGGGACAGGGGATGAAAAACTGTTTTTT
TRBJ2-7	TRBV7-9	.	once	CASSLQRAAYEQYF	TGTGCCAGCAGCTTACAGCGGGCGGCCTACGAGCAGTACTTC
TRBJ1-2	TRBV9	.	.	CASSVGSLVQGNYGYTF	TGTGCCAGCAGCGTAGGGTCGTTGGTACAGGGAAACTATGGCTACACCTTC
TRBJ1-5	TRBV7-2	.	few	CASSLGDTSNQPQHF	TGTGCCAGCAGTTTAGGGGACACTAGCAATCAGCCCCAGCATTTT
TRBJ2-7	TRBV7-2	.	.	CASSLRGNTYEQYF	TGTGCCAGCAGCTTACGGGGGAACACCTACGAGCAGTACTTC
TRBJ1-1	TRBV12-3/TRBV12-4	.	.	CASSPNYDRRMNTEAFF	TGTGCCAGCAGCCCCAACTACGACCGTCGAATGAACACTGAAGCTTTCTTT
TRBJ1-1	TRBV30	.	.	CAWSQRAGVTEAFF	TGTGCCTGGAGTCAAAGAGCAGGTGTCACTGAAGCTTTCTTT
TRBJ2-1	TRBV6-5	.	.	CASKPGLTYNEQFF	TGTGCCAGCAAACCAGGCCTTACCTACAATGAGCAGTTCTTC
TRBJ2-3	TRBV18	TRBD1	.	CASSPPDRADTQYF	TGTGCCAGCTCACCACCGGACAGGGCGGATACGCAGTATTTT
TRBJ2-2	TRBV2	.	.	CASSDLRGAGELFF	TGTGCCAGCAGTGACCTTCGAGGGGCCGGGGAGCTGTTTTTT
TRBJ1-3	TRBV7-9	.	.	CASSLALSARDTIYF	TGTGCCAGCAGCTTAGCGCTGTCAGCTAGGGACACCATATATTTT
TRBJ1-2	TRBV3-1	.	.	CASSQGGGYLGYTF	TGTGCCAGCAGCCAAGGAGGGGGATACCTTGGCTACACCTTC
TRBJ1-4	TRBV2	.	.	CASSEEALRGEKLFF	TGTGCCAGCAGTGAAGAGGCCTTAAGAGGTGAAAAACTGTTTTTT
TRBJ2-7	TRBV12-3/TRBV12-4	.	.	CASSVPEGPEQYF	TGTGCCAGCAGTGTCCCCGAAGGGCCCGAGCAGTACTTC
TRBJ2-2	TRBV19	TRBD1	.	CASSYGTVYTGELFF	TGTGCCAGTAGTTACGGGACAGTCTACACCGGGGAGCTGTTTTTT
TRBJ2-6	TRBV11-1	.	.	CASRPGVWGPSGANVLTF	TGTGCCAGCCGCCCCGGGGTATGGGGACCCTCTGGGGCCAACGTCCTGACTTTC
TRBJ2-5	TRBV20-1	.	.	CSASQVYQETQYF	TGCAGTGCTAGTCAGGTGTACCAAGAGACCCAGTACTTC
TRBJ1-1	TRBV29-1	.	.	CSVASGTTEAFF	TGCAGCGTTGCCTCAGGGACCACTGAAGCTTTCTTT
TRBJ2-3	TRBV7-9	TRBD1	once	CASSPGPGQHRASADTQYF	TGTGCCAGCAGCCCCGGACCGGGACAGCACAGAGCCAGCGCAGATACGCAGTATTTT
TRBJ2-2	TRBV5-1	.	.	CASNEGANTGELFF	TGCGCCAGCAATGAAGGCGCGAACACCGGGGAGCTGTTTTTT
TRBJ1-1	TRBV30	.	.	CAWSWTGDTEAFF	TGTGCCTGGAGTTGGACTGGGGACACTGAAGCTTTCTTT
TRBJ1-1	TRBV30	.	once	CAWIRKDSRGTEAFF	TGTGCCTGGATCCGAAAGGACAGTCGGGGCACTGAAGCTTTCTTT
TRBJ2-1	TRBV5-4	TRBD2	.	CASSRTSGGVFGQFF	TGTGCCAGCAGCAGGACTAGCGGGGGGGTTTTTGGGCAGTTCTTC
TRBJ2-7	TRBV6-5	.	.	CASSPTRQASYEQYF	TGTGCCAGCAGCCCAACCCGACAGGCCAGCTACGAGCAGTACTTC
TRBJ1-1	TRBV5-1	.	.	CASSLGSLGADTEAFF	TGCGCCAGCAGCTTGGGCTCTCTCGGGGCAGACACTGAAGCTTTCTTT
TRBJ1-6	TRBV5-1	.	few	CASSLELDSPLHF	TGCGCCAGCAGCTTGGAGCTGGACTCACCCCTCCACTTT
TRBJ1-2	TRBV19	TRBD1	.	CASTLTGDYGYTF	TGTGCCAGTACCCTGACAGGGGACTATGGCTACACCTTC
TRBJ1-4	TRBV20-1	TRBD1	.	CSASFGTGDEKLFF	TGCAGTGCTAGTTTCGGCACAGGGGATGAAAAACTGTTTTTT
TRBJ2-3	TRBV7-8	TRBD2	.	CASSFWVSGTLDTDTQYF	TGTGCCAGCAGCTTCTGGGTTAGCGGGACCCTCGACACAGATACGCAGTATTTT
TRBJ2-5	TRBV30	.	.	CAWSSFQETQYF	TGTGCCTGGAGTAGCTTCCAAGAGACCCAGTACTTC
TRBJ2-3	TRBV20-1	.	.	CSASSRGNSQYF	TGCAGTGCTAGTTCCAGAGGTAATTCGCAGTATTTT
TRBJ1-5	TRBV5-5	TRBD1	.	CALEGGQGNQPQHF	TGTGCCCTAGAGGGGGGACAGGGGAATCAGCCCCAGCATTTT
TRBJ2-1	TRBV6-6	.	.	CASGVEQFF	TGTGCCAGCGGTGTTGAGCAGTTCTTC
TRBJ2-5	TRBV12-3/TRBV12-4	TRBD2	.	CASNSERGFGTQYF	TGTGCCAGCAACTCGGAGCGGGGGTTTGGGACCCAGTACTTC
TRBJ2-7	TRBV3-1	.	.	CASSHLSREQYF	TGTGCCAGCAGCCACCTCTCTCGGGAGCAGTACTTC
TRBJ2-7	TRBV6-2/TRBV6-3	.	.	CASITRRGAYEQYF	TGTGCCAGCATTACAAGGAGGGGAGCCTACGAGCAGTACTTC
TRBJ1-3	TRBV20-1	.	.	CSARDLTSGNTIYF	TGCAGTGCTAGAGATCTGACGAGTGGAAACACCATATATTTT
TRBJ1-1	TRBV5-1	.	.	CASSKPGRQENTEAFF	TGCGCCAGCAGCAAGCCGGGCCGACAGGAGAACACTGAAGCTTTCTTT
TRBJ2-5	TRBV20-1	TRBD2	.	CSASLAGGGETQYF	TGCAGTGCTAGTTTAGCGGGAGGGGGAGAGACCCAGTACTTC